The 23 T cell receptor beta chains given below trace back to one sample, sequenced in a study of metastatic and nonmetastatic thyroid tumors. Through MiXCR, TCRdb re-clonotyped the PCR reads. The table includes about 34,000 clones, roughly 15% detected once. No treatment of any kind had been given to any patient before thyroid surgery. The sequenced material came from blood. The source is a female donor with papillary thyroid cancer or a benign thyroid nodule (not recorded which). Some clones in this sample may be carry-over from other donors' samples.

This clone showed up many times. The chain joins TRBV18 to TRBJ1-1; 8 bases match TRBD1. Germline CDR1 and CDR2: KGHSH and LQKENI. The CDR3 is made up of 14 amino acids. The V and J ends lost 3 bases and 5 bases, in that order; junction bases with no gene match: 5. The chain's CDR3 is CASSPGQGGTEAFF. In DNA form, the CDR3 reads TGTGCCAGCTCACCCGGACAGGGAGGGACTGAAGCTTTCTTT.

Within the sample, this clone is medium-sized. The J gene is TRBJ2-7, the V gene TRBV10-3; D may be TRBD1 (6 bases). V gave up 4 bases and J gave up 3 bases, with 22 bases separating them. The germline gives CDR1 ENHRY, CDR2 SYGVKD. This CDR3 has 17 residues. CDR3 DNA sequence: TGTGCCATCAGTGGACCACCTGGGGGCCCTTCTCTCTACGAGCAGTACTTC. Amino acids: CAISGPPGGPSLYEQYF.

As for this clone: The junction departs from germline at one end; a sequencing error may be responsible. The DNA of the CDR3 is TGTGCCAGCAATCCGATCGTATACTCGACTAATGGCCACACCTTC. Its protein is CASNPIVYSTNGHTF. The chain joins TRBV6-1 to TRBJ1-2; D is uncertain. Germline-derived CDR1 and CDR2 are MNHNS and SASEGT. This CDR3 has 15 amino acids.

This clone was detected many times. The chain uses TRBV4-2 and TRBJ1-5; TRBD1 aligns across 11 bases. V lost 0 bases, J lost 2 bases, and 6 bases stayed unmatched. The germline gives CDR1 LGHNA, CDR2 YNFKEQ. This CDR3 is built from 18 residues. The CDR3 loop reads CASSQEVWTGGGNQPQHF. The CDR3 nucleotides read TGTGCCAGCAGCCAAGAGGTCTGGACAGGGGGCGGCAATCAGCCCCAGCATTTT.

In this sample, this clone turned up many times. The gene calls are TRBV12-3 or TRBV12-4 and TRBJ1-2; the D is unclear. V gave up 1 base and J gave up 8 bases, with 8 bases separating them. The CDR3 sequence is 12 residues long. The CDR3, as DNA: TGTGCCAGCAGTTTAGGCCTGGGAGGCTACACCTTC. Its translation: CASSLGLGGYTF.

In this sample, this clone turned up many times. The V call is TRBV27, the J call TRBJ2-1; 10 positions match TRBD1. The junction had 3 bases not matched to a gene; V was cut back by 8 bases and J by 5 bases. The germline CDR1 and CDR2 sequences are MNHEY and SMNVEV (reference sequence). The CDR3 loop spans 13 amino acids. CDR3 amino acids: CASGTGDHNEQFF. The CDR3 DNA sequence: TGTGCCAGCGGGACAGGGGACCACAATGAGCAGTTCTTC.

This clone was seen at least ten times. CDR3 coding DNA: TGTGCCAGCAGCCGGACAACAATCTATGGCTACACCTTC. Its protein is CASSRTTIYGYTF. The rearrangement joins TRBV3-1 to TRBJ1-2, with D perhaps TRBD1 (5 bases). This CDR3 contains 13 residues. Germline V gives CDR1 LGHDT, CDR2 YNNKEL (reference sequence). With 4 bases removed from V and 4 bases from J, the gap between germline ends came to 10 bases.

This clone occurred many times. This chain connects TRBV11-1 to TRBJ2-5; D call uncertain. CDR1 is SGHAT and CDR2 is FQDESV in the germline V gene (reference sequence). The V end was cut by 3 bases, the J end by 2 bases, with 10 bases between. The CDR3 loop spans 14 amino acids. The CDR3 bases are TGTGCCAGCAGCTTCGATGGAGATCAAGAGACCCAGTACTTC. It codes for CASSFDGDQETQYF.

Points on this clone: A read error is likely, as this CDR3 ends without the conserved phenylalanine or tryptophan. The chain links TRBV20-1 to TRBJ2-5; D remains ambiguous. CDR1 and CDR2 from the germline V gene are DFQATT and SNEGSKA (reference sequence). V was pared by 7 bases and J by 2 bases, with 14 bases between. CDR3 length: 13 residues. CDR3 bases: TGCAGTGGATCGCGTACCCATCAAGAGACCCAGTACTCC. As protein: CSGSRTHQETQYS.

There are many counts of this clone. CDR3 sequence: CSARDLSGSVIETQYF. As DNA, the CDR3 is TGCAGTGCTAGAGATCTGAGCGGGAGTGTGATAGAGACCCAGTACTTC. The chain combines TRBV20-1 with TRBJ2-5, with 8 bases lining up with TRBD2. Germline CDR1 is DFQATT and CDR2 is SNEGSKA (reference sequence). This CDR3 spans 16 amino acids. V shed 0 bases, J shed 4 bases, and the junction held 10 bases outside the gene matches.

This clone has ten or more counts. The chain is built from TRBV6-4 and TRBJ1-2, with D possibly being TRBD1 (5 bases). V was trimmed by 2 bases and J by 7 bases, leaving 20 bases between them. Germline loops: CDR1 MRHNA, CDR2 SNTAGT. CDR3 length: 16 amino acids. Written as DNA, the CDR3 is TGTGCCAGCAGTGACACCGGGGCGCAGACAATTGGTGGCTACACCTTC. It yields the protein CASSDTGAQTIGGYTF.

There are many counts of this clone. J is TRBJ2-5 and V is TRBV24-1, with 7 bases matching TRBD1. The trim removed 3 bases at V and 3 bases at J, leaving 3 bases unmatched. The CDR3 is made up of 14 amino acids. The germline V gene encodes CDR1 KGHDR and CDR2 SFDVKD. The CDR3 DNA reads as TGTGCCACCAGTGATCCCGGGACAGAAGAGACCCAGTACTTC. Amino acid sequence: CATSDPGTEETQYF.

The CDR3 is CSVTTNSGPGGQYF. CDR3 DNA sequence: TGCAGTGTTACGACAAATAGCGGGCCCGGCGGGCAGTACTTC. The V gene is TRBV20-1, the J gene TRBJ2-7, with 7 bases lining up with TRBD2. The CDR3 has 14 residues. The J segment lost 9 bases and the V segment lost 7 bases, leaving 18 bases of the junction unmatched. CDR1 is DFQATT and CDR2 is SNEGSKA in the germline V gene (reference sequence).

This clone appeared a few times. In nucleotides, the CDR3 is TGTTCCATCAGTTACAGGTTTTCTGGGGGGACCGACAATGAGCAGTTCTTC. It specifies CSISYRFSGGTDNEQFF. The chain carries TRBV12-3 or TRBV12-4 and TRBJ2-1; the D gene is possibly TRBD2 (6 bases). The CDR3 runs 17 residues.

The chain couples TRBV11-2 to TRBJ2-1; D uncertain. V lost 4 bases and J lost 8, with 24 bases in between. Germline V lookup: CDR1 SGHAT, CDR2 FQNNGV. CDR3 length: 17 residues. CDR3 bases: TGTGCCAGCAGCTCTTCAGTATATTGGCGCTTCGGAGATGAGCAGTTCTTC. Translating gives CASSSSVYWRFGDEQFF.

V is TRBV11-2 and J is TRBJ2-7; D gene unclear. Looked up from germline, CDR1 is SGHAT and CDR2 is FQNNGV. This CDR3 is 14 amino acids long. V lost 0 bases, J lost 2 bases, and 8 bases lay in between. Written as DNA, the CDR3 is TGTGCCAGCAGCTTAGATCGGCGGACCTACGAGCAGTACTTC. Its translation is CASSLDRRTYEQYF.

The V and J genes are TRBV6-4 and TRBJ2-3; D is possibly TRBD2 (6 bases). Trimming stripped 3 bases from V and 5 bases from J, with 15 bases between. Germline-derived CDR1 and CDR2 are MRHNA and SNTAGT. The CDR3 loop spans 15 amino acids. CDR3 amino acids: CASSEVSGVEDTQYF. In nucleotides, the CDR3 is TGTGCCAGCAGTGAGGTATCGGGAGTGGAAGATACGCAGTATTTT.

This clone was seen ten or more times. CDR3 DNA: TGTGCCAGCAGTGCCCCTAAACCCCCCGATGAGCAGTTCTTC. Encoded protein: CASSAPKPPDEQFF. The genes are TRBV6-1 and TRBJ2-1; no clear D. Trimming took 4 bases from V and 8 from J, leaving 15 bases between them. This CDR3 comprises 14 residues. Germline V gene sequence: CDR1 MNHNS, CDR2 SASEGT.

This clone was recorded at least ten times. The chain links TRBV4-2 to TRBJ2-2; D is uncertain. V dropped 4 bases and J dropped 0 bases, with 15 bases sitting between them. The CDR3 has 17 amino acids. Germline V gene lookup returns CDR1 LGHNA and CDR2 YNFKEQ. In DNA, the CDR3 is TGTGCCAGCAGCCCCTCGAAGGAAGCCCCGAACACCGGGGAGCTGTTTTTT. Protein sequence: CASSPSKEAPNTGELFF.

The sample holds a few counts of this clone. This chain connects TRBV2 to TRBJ1-5; no definite D call. This CDR3 is 15 amino acids long. The germline V and J ends were trimmed by 2 bases and 0 bases, with 8 bases remaining between them. The germline V gene encodes CDR1 SNHLY and CDR2 FYNNEI. The chain's CDR3 is CASSEQVHSNQPQHF. The CDR3 coding sequence is TGTGCCAGCAGTGAACAGGTCCATAGCAATCAGCCCCAGCATTTT.

This clone was detected a few times. The V and J genes are TRBV5-4 and TRBJ1-1; 7 nucleotides agree with TRBD1. V was clipped by 3 bases and J by 5 bases; unmatched bases: 4. The CDR3 runs 13 residues. Per the germline V gene, CDR1 is SGHNT and CDR2 is YYREEE (reference sequence). CDR3 bases: TGTGCCAGCAGCTCCGGACAGGCAACTGAAGCTTTCTTT. This codes for CASSSGQATEAFF. The entire variable domain, with the rest obtained from reference TRBV5-4 and TRBJ1-1, is as follows: ETGVTQSPTHLIKTRGQQVTLRCSSQSGHNTVSWYQQALGQGPQFIFQYYREEENGRGNFPPRFSGLQFPNYSSELNVNALELDDSALYLCASSSGQATEAFFGQGTRLTVV.

Concerning this clone: An end of the junction differs from the germline gene, which may be a read error. The chain's CDR3 is CASSEEAWGSYNDQSF. The CDR3 nucleotides read TGTGCCAGCAGTGAAGAGGCGTGGGGCTCCTACAATGATCAGTCCTTC. The V and J genes are TRBV6-1 and TRBJ2-1, with a weak D call TRBD1 (5 bases). The germline gives CDR1 MNHNS, CDR2 SASEGT. The CDR3 spans 16 residues.

Ten or more counts support this clone. The chain recombines TRBV28 with TRBJ2-7, with TRBD2 as a possible D gene (6 bases). Trimming stripped 3 bases from V and 9 bases from J, with 9 bases between. Germline assignment: CDR1 MDHEN and CDR2 SYDVKM. This CDR3 contains 11 residues. As DNA, the CDR3 is TGTGCCAGCAGTTTTGGGGGAGGGCAGTACTTC. Its protein product is CASSFGGGQYF.